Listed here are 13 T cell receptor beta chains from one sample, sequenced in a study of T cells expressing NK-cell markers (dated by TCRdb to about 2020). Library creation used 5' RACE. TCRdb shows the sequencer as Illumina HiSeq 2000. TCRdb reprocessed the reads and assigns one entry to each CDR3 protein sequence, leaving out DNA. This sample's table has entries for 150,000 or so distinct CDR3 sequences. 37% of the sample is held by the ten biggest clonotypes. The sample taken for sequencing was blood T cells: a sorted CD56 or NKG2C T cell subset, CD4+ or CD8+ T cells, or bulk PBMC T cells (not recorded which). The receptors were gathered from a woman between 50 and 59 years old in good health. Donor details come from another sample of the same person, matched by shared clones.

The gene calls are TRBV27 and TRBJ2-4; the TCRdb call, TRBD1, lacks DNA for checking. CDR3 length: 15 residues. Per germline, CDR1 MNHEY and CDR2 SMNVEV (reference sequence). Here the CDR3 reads CASSWKGASKNIQYF.

The CDR3 loop is CASSQKLAGGGEFF. This chain links TRBV4-1 with TRBJ2-1; TCRdb's D call of TRBD2 is untestable without DNA. Germline CDR1 reads MGHRA; CDR2 reads YSYEKL. The CDR3 extends over 14 amino acids.

The CDR3 protein is CASSDRDAAYNEQFF. The rearrangement joins TRBV7-9 to TRBJ2-1; TCRdb's assignment of TRBD1 cannot be checked, as there is no DNA. The CDR3 has 15 residues. Germline V gene data show CDR1 as SEHNR and CDR2 as FQNEAQ (reference sequence).

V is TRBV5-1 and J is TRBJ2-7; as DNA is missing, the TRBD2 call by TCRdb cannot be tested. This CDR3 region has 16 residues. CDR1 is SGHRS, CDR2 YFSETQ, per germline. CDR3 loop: CASSFHPGPPWDEQYF.

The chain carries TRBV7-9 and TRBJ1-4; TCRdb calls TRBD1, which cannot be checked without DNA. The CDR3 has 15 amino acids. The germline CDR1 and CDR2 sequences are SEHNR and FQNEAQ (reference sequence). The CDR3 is CASSSPGSGYEKLFF. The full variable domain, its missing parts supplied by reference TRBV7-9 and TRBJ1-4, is DTGVSQNPRHKITKRGQNVTFRCDPISEHNRLYWYRQTLGQGPEFLTYFQNEAQLEKSRLLSDRFSAERPKGSFSTLEIQRTEQGDSAMYLCASSSPGSGYEKLFFGSGTQLSVL.

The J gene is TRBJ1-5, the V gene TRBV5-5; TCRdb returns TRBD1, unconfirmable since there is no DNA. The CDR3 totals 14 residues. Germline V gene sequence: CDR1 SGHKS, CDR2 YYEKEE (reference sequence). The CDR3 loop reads CASSYLQGFQPQHF.

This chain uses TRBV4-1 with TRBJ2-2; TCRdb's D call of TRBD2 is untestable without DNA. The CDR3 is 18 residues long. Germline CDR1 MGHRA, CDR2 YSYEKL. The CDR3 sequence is CASSQETSGTKNTGELFF.

The CDR3 loop is CASPGQGDEQFF. The genes are TRBV5-4 and TRBJ2-1; TCRdb names TRBD1, which stays unverified in the absence of DNA. There are 12 residues in the CDR3. Germline values: CDR1 SGHNT, CDR2 YYREEE (reference sequence).

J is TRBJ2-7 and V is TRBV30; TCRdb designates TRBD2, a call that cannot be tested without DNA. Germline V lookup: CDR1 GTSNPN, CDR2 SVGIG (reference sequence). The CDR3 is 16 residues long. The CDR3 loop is CAWSGVAEPIFYEQYF.

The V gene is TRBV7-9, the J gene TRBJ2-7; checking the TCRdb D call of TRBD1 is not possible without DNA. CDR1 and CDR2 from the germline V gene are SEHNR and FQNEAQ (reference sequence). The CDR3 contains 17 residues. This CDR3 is CASSFFPYRDGSYEQYF.

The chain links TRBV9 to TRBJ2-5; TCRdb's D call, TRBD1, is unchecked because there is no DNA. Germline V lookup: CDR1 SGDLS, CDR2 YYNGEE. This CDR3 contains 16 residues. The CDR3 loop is CASSVGPATGQETQYF. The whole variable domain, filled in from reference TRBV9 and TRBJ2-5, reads DSGVTQTPKHLITATGQRVTLRCSPRSGDLSVYWYQQSLDQGLQFLIQYYNGEERAKGNILERFSAQQFPDLHSELNLSSLELGDSALYFCASSVGPATGQETQYFGPGTRLLVL.

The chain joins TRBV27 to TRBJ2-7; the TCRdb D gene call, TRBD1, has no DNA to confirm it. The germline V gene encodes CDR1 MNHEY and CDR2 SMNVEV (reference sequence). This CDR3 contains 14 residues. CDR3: CASRGYREAHEQYF.

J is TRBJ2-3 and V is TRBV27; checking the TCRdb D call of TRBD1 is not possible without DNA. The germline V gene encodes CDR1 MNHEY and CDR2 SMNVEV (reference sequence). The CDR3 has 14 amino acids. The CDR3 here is CASSSLVSGDTQYF.